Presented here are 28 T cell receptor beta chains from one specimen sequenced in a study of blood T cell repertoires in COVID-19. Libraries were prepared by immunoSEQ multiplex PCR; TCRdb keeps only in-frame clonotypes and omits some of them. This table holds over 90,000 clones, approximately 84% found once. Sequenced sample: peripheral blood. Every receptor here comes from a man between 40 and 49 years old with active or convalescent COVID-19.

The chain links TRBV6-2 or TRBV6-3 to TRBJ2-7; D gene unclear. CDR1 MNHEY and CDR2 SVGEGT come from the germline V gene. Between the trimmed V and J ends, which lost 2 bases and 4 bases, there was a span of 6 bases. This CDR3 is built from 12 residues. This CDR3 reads CASSYPRYEQYF. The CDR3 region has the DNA TGTGCCAGCAGTTACCCCAGGTACGAGCAGTACTTC.

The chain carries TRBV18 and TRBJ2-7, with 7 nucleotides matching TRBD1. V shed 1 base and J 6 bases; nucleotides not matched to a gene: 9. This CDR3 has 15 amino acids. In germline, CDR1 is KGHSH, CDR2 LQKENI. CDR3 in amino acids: CASSPRRDSRAEQYF. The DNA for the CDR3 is TGTGCCAGCTCACCACGACGGGACAGTCGGGCCGAGCAGTACTTC.

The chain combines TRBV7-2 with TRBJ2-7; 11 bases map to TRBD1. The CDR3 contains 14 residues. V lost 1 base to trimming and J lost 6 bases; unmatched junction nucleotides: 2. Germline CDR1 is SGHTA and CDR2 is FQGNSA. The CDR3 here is CASSLDGTGGEQYF. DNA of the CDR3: TGTGCCAGCAGCTTAGACGGGACAGGGGGCGAGCAGTACTTC.

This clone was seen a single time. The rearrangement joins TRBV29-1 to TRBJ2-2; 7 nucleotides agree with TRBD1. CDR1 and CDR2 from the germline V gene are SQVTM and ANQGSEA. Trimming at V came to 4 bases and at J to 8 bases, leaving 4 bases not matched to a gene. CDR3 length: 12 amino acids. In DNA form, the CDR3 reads TGCAGCGTTGGGACAGGTGTGGGGGAGCTGTTTTTT. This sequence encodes CSVGTGVGELFF.

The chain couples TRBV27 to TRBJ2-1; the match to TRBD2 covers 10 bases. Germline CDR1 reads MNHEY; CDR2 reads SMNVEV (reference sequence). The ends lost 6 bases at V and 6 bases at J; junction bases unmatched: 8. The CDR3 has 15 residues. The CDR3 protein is CASRTGTSVGNEQFF. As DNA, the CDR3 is TGTGCCAGCAGAACCGGGACTAGCGTAGGCAATGAGCAGTTCTTC.

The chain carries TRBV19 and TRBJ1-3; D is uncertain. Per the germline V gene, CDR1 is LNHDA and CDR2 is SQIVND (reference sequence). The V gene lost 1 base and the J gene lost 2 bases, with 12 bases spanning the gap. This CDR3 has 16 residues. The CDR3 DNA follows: TGTGCCAGTAGTATAGCCCCGGGAAACGCTGGAAACACCATATATTTT. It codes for CASSIAPGNAGNTIYF.

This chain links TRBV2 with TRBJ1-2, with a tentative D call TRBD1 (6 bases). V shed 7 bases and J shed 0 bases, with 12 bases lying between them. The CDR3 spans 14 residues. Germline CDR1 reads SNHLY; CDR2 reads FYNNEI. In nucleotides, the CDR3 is TGTGCCAGCACTAAGGACAGCACTAACTATGGCTACACCTTC. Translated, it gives CASTKDSTNYGYTF.

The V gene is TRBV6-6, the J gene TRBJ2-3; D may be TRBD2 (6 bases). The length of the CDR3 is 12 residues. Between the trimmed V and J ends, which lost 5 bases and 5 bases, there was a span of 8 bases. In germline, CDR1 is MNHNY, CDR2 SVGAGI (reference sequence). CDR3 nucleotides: TGTGCCAGCAGTACCGGGAGAGATACGCAGTATTTT. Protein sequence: CASSTGRDTQYF.

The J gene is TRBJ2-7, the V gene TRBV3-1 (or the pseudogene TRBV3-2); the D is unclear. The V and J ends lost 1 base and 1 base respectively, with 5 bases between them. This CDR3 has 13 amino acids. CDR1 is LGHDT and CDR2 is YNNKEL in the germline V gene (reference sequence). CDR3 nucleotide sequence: TGTGCCAGCAGCCAAGTGTCGTCCTACGAGCAGTACTTC. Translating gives CASSQVSSYEQYF.

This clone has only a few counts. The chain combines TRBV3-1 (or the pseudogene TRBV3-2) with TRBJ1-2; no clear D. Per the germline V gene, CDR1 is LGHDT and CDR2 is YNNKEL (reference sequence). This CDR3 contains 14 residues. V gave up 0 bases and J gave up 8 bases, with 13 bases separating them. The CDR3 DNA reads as TGTGCCAGCAGCCAAGATTGGCAGATGGGCGGCTACACCTTC. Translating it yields CASSQDWQMGGYTF.

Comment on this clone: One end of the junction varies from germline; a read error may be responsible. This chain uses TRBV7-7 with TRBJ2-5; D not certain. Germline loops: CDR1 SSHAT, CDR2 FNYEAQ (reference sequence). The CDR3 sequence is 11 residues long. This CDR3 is CASSQVETQYF. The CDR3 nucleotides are TGTGCTAGCAGCCAGGTGGAGACCCAGTACTTC.

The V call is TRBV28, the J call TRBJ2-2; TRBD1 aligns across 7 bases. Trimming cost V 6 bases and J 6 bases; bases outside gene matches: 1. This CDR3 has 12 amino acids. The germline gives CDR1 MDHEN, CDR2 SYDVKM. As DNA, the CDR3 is TGTGCCAGCAGAACAGGGGCCGGGGAGCTGTTTTTT. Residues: CASRTGAGELFF.

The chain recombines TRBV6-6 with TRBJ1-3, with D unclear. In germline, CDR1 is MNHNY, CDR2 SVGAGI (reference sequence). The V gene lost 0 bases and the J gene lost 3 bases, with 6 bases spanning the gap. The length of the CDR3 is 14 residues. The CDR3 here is CASSYSRDGNTIYF. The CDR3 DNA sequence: TGTGCCAGCAGTTACTCGAGGGATGGAAACACCATATATTTT.

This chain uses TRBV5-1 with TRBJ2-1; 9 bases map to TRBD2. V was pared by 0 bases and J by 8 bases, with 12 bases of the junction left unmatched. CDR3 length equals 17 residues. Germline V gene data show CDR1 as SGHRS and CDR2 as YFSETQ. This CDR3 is CASSLAGGGGAYDEQFF. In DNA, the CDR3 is TGCGCCAGCAGCTTGGCCGGAGGCGGGGGGGCTTACGATGAGCAGTTCTTC.

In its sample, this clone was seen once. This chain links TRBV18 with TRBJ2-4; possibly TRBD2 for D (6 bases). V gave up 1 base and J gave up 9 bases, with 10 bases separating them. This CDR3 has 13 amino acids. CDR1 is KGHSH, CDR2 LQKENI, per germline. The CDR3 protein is CASSPRDGSIQYF. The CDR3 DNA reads TGTGCCAGCTCACCACGGGACGGGAGCATTCAGTACTTC.

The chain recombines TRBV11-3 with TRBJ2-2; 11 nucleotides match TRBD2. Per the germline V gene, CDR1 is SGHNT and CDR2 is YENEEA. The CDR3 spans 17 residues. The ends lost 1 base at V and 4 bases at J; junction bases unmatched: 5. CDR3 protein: CASSLATSGGSTGELFF. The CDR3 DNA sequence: TGTGCCAGCAGCTTAGCCACTAGCGGGGGAAGCACCGGGGAGCTGTTTTTT.

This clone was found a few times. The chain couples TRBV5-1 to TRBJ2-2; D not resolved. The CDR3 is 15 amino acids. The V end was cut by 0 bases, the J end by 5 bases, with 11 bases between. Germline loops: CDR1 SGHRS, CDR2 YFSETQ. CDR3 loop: CASSLEGVATGELFF. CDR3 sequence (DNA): TGCGCCAGCAGCTTGGAAGGAGTAGCAACCGGGGAGCTGTTTTTT. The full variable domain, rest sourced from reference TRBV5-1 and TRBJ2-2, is KAGVTQTPRYLIKTRGQQVTLSCSPISGHRSVSWYQQTPGQGLQFLFEYFSETQRNKGNFPGRFSGRQFSNSRSEMNVSTLELGDSALYLCASSLEGVATGELFFGEGSRLTVL.

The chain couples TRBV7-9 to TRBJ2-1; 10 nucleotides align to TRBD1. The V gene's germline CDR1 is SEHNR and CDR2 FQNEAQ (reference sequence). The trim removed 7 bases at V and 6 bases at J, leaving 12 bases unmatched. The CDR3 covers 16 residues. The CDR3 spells CASTTAGTGASNEQFF. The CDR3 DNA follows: TGTGCCAGCACCACTGCCGGGACAGGGGCTAGCAATGAGCAGTTCTTC. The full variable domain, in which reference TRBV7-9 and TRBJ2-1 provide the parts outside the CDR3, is DTGVSQNPRHKITKRGQNVTFRCDPISEHNRLYWYRQTLGQGPEFLTYFQNEAQLEKSRLLSDRFSAERPKGSFSTLEIQRTEQGDSAMYLCASTTAGTGASNEQFFGPGTRLTVL.

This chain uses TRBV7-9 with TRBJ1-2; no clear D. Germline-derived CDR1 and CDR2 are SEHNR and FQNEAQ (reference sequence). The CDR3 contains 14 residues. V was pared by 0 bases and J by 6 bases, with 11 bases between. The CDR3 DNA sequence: TGTGCCAGCAGCTTAGCATCCCCCATCCATGGCTACACCTTC. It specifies CASSLASPIHGYTF.

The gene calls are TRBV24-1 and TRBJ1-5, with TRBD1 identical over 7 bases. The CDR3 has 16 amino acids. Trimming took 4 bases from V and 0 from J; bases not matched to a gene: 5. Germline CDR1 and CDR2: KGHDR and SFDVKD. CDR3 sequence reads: CATSERDSNSNQPQHF. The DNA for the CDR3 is TGTGCCACCAGTGAGCGGGACAGCAATAGCAATCAGCCCCAGCATTTT.

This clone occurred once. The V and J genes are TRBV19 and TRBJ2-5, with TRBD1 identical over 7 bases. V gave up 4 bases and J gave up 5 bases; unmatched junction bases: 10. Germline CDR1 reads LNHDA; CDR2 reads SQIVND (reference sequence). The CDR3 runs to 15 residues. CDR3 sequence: CASSNDRATKETQYF. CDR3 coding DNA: TGTGCCAGTAGTAATGACAGGGCGACAAAGGAGACCCAGTACTTC.

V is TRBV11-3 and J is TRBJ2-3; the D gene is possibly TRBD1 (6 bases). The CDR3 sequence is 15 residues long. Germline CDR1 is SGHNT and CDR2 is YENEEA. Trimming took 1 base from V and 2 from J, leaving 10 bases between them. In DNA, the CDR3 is TGTGCCAGCAGCTTAGGGGGACAAGACACAGATACGCAGTATTTT. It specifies CASSLGGQDTDTQYF.

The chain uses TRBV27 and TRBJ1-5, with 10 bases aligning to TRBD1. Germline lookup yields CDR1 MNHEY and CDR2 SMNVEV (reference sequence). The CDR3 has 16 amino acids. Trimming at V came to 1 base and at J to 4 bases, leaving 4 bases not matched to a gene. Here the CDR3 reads CASSLFLGQGNQPQHF. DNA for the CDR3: TGTGCCAGCAGTTTATTTCTGGGACAGGGGAATCAGCCCCAGCATTTT.

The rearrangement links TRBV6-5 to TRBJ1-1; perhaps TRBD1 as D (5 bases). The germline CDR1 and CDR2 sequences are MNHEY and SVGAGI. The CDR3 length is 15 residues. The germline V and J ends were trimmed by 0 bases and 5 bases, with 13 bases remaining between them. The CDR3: CASSYSWRGVTEAFF. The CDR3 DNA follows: TGTGCCAGCAGTTACTCGTGGCGGGGCGTGACTGAAGCTTTCTTT.

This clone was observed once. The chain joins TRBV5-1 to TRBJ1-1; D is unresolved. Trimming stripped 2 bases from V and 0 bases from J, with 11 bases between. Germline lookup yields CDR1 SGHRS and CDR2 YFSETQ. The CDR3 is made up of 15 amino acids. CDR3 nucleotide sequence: TGCGCCAGCAGCTTCTCTCGGGGATTGAACACTGAAGCTTTCTTT. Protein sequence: CASSFSRGLNTEAFF.

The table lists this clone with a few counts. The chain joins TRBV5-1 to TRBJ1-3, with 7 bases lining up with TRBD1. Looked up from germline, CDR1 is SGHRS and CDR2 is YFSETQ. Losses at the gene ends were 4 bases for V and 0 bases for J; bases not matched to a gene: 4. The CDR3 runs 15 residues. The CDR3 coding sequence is TGCGCCAGCAGCGATGGGACAGTCTCTGGAAACACCATATATTTT. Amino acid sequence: CASSDGTVSGNTIYF.

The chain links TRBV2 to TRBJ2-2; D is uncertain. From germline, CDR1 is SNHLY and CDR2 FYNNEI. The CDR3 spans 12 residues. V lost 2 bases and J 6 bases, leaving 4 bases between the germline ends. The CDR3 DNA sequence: TGTGCCAGCAGTGAACAGTCCGGGGAGCTGTTTTTT. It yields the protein CASSEQSGELFF.

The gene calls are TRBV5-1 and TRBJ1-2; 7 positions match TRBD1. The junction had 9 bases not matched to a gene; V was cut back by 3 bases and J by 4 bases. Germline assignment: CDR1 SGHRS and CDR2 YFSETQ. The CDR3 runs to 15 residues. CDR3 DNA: TGCGCCAGCAGCTCCAACCCGGGACAGACCTATGGCTACACCTTC. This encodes CASSSNPGQTYGYTF.